The 10 T cell receptor beta chains below all came from one sample that was sequenced in a study of T-cell memory formation after mild COVID-19. TCRdb ran MiXCR on the 5' RACE reads and lists one entry per CDR3 protein. Among 450,000 or so distinct CDR3 sequences listed, around a quarter were seen once. The sample consisted of PBMCs or a T cell subset sorted from them (not recorded which). The receptors come from an adult woman who had mild COVID-19 (a few samples of this study predate the infection). Cell type and time point are not known.

This clonotype was counted between two and nine times. The chain combines TRBV25-1 with TRBJ1-1, with 9 bases identical to TRBD1. V lost 8 bases to trimming and J lost 4 bases; unmatched junction nucleotides: 8. CDR1 is MGHDK and CDR2 is SYGVNS in the germline V gene. The CDR3 extends over 14 amino acids. The CDR3, as DNA: TGTGCCAGCGTAGGGACAGGGCGATTCACTGAAGCTTTCTTT. Its translation: CASVGTGRFTEAFF.

The chain combines TRBV6-4 with TRBJ1-1; 7 bases line up with TRBD1. Per the germline V gene, CDR1 is MRHNA and CDR2 is SNTAGT. The CDR3 sequence is 13 residues long. Unmatched junction bases numbered 3, after V lost 3 bases and J lost 5 bases. CDR3 sequence reads: CASSESTGTEAFF. CDR3 in DNA: TGTGCCAGCAGTGAGTCGACAGGGACTGAAGCTTTCTTT.

The chain joins TRBV24-1 to TRBJ2-7; D is unresolved. The CDR3 covers 11 residues. In germline, CDR1 is KGHDR, CDR2 SFDVKD. V gave up 8 bases and J gave up 2 bases, with 6 bases separating them. In nucleotides, the CDR3 is TGTGCCACCACACGGCCCTACGAGCAGTACTTC. Amino acids: CATTRPYEQYF.

The chain links TRBV9 to TRBJ2-2; D is undetermined. V was cut by 3 bases and J by 5 bases, with 11 bases left in between. Germline assignment: CDR1 SGDLS and CDR2 YYNGEE. This CDR3 has 14 amino acids. The CDR3 protein is CASSERGLTGELFF. The CDR3 DNA sequence: TGTGCCAGCAGCGAGCGTGGGCTTACCGGGGAGCTGTTTTTT.

CDR3 sequence (DNA): TGTGCCAGCAGCTTAGGGGGGGAGGGCGCCGACGAGCAGTACTTC. Amino acid sequence: CASSLGGEGADEQYF. The genes are TRBV7-8 and TRBJ2-7; 7 bases agree with TRBD2. Trimming took 1 base from V and 5 from J; bases not matched to a gene: 8. Germline loops: CDR1 SGHVS, CDR2 FQNEAQ. This CDR3 has 15 amino acids.

A few counts support this clonotype. V is TRBV4-1 and J is TRBJ2-4, with 7 bases lining up with TRBD1. Germline V gene sequence: CDR1 MGHRA, CDR2 YSYEKL. The CDR3 is made up of 17 amino acids. The ends lost 4 bases at V and 1 base at J; junction bases unmatched: 10. CDR3 protein: CASSPQGESRAKNIQYF. The CDR3 bases are TGCGCCAGCAGCCCCCAGGGGGAGAGTAGGGCCAAAAACATTCAGTACTTC.

The chain has TRBV20-1 and TRBJ2-5, with D possibly being TRBD2 (7 bases). V gave up 5 bases and J gave up 1 base, with 11 bases separating them. In germline, CDR1 is DFQATT, CDR2 SNEGSKA (reference sequence). CDR3 length: 13 amino acids. CDR3 loop: CSAAGALQETQYF. The CDR3 region has the DNA TGCAGTGCTGCGGGGGCCCTCCAAGAGACCCAGTACTTC.

The chain uses TRBV20-1 and TRBJ2-3; TRBD2 agrees at 12 bases. The germline V gene has CDR1 DFQATT and CDR2 SNEGSKA (reference sequence). The CDR3 sequence is 17 residues long. The V and J ends lost 0 bases and 4 bases, in that order; junction bases with no gene match: 8. CDR3 amino acids: CSARESRTSGAADTQYF. The DNA for the CDR3 is TGCAGTGCTAGAGAGTCAAGGACTAGCGGGGCAGCAGATACGCAGTATTTT.

The rearrangement joins TRBV15 to TRBJ2-2; D gene uncertain. V was cut by 0 bases and J by 9 bases, with 5 bases left in between. CDR3 size: 12 residues. Germline V gene sequence: CDR1 LNHNV, CDR2 YYDKDF (reference sequence). CDR3 loop: CATSRDPRELFF. The CDR3 nucleotides are TGTGCCACCAGCAGAGATCCCAGGGAGCTGTTTTTT. Looking up the rest from reference TRBV15 and TRBJ2-2 gives the full variable domain: DAMVIQNPRYQVTQFGKPVTLSCSQTLNHNVMYWYQQKSSQAPKLLFHYYDKDFNNEADTPDNFQSRRPNTSFCFLDIRSPGLGDTAMYLCATSRDPRELFFGEGSRLTVL.

This clonotype has just one count. V and J are TRBV6-1 and TRBJ2-1; TRBD2 matches 12 bases. CDR1 MNHNS and CDR2 SASEGT come from the germline V gene. V dropped 5 bases and J dropped 7; count of bases not matched to a gene: 6. CDR3 length equals 15 residues. CDR3: CASSLASGGENEQFF. CDR3 sequence (DNA): TGTGCCAGCAGTCTCGCTAGCGGGGGGGAAAATGAGCAGTTCTTC.